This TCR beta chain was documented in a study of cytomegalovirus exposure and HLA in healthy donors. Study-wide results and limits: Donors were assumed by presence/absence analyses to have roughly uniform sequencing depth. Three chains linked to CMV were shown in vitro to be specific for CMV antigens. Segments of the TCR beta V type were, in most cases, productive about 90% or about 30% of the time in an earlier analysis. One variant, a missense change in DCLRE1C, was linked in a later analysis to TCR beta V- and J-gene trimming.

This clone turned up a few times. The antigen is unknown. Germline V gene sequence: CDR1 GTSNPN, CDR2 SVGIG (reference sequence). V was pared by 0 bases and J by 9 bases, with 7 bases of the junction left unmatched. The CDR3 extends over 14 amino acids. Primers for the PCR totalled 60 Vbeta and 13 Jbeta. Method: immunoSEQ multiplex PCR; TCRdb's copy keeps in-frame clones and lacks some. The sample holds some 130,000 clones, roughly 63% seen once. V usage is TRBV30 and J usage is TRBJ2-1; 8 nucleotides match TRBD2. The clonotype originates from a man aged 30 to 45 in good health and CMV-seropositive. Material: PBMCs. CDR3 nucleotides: TGTGCCTGGAGTGTATGGCGGGAGGACCCTGAGCAGTTCTTC. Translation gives CAWSVWREDPEQFF.